This T cell receptor beta chain was documented in a study of cytomegalovirus exposure and HLA in healthy donors. CDR1 LNHDA and CDR2 SQIVND come from the germline V gene (reference sequence). The CDR3 sequence is 15 residues long. Losses at the gene ends were 6 bases for V and 3 bases for J; bases not matched to a gene: 10. Assay used: immunoSEQ multiplex PCR; TCRdb lists only in-frame clones, some missing. The table includes some 110,000 clones, 88% detected once. Donors were drawn from the approximately 120-subject validation cohort, separate from the roughly 670-subject first cohort. The sample taken for sequencing was PBMCs. The chain carries TRBV19 and TRBJ2-7; 8 bases fit TRBD1. This receptor was identified in a man younger than 35 in good health and CMV-seropositive. CDR3 nucleotides: TGTGCCAGTAGCAACCTCCACGGACAGGGCTACGAGCAGTACTTC. Translation gives CASSNLHGQGYEQYF.